What follows are 5 T cell receptor beta chains derived from one specimen sequenced in a study of beta chain features in type 1 diabetes. Study-level points and caveats: In every one of the four CD4+ subsets, TCRB CDR3s were moderately but significantly shorter in Type 1 diabetes patients.

What these receptors recognize is not known. The investigators reverse transcribed all of the isolated RNA, so they sequenced expressed TCRB transcripts. The data were produced by immunoSEQ multiplex PCR, yet TCRdb's version contains in-frame clones alone and is incomplete. The sample lists roughly 260,000 clones, roughly 22% seen once, with roughly 0.028% in the top ten. The sequenced material came from naive CD4+ T cells from blood. The receptors come from a woman in her forties with type 1 diabetes.

This clone was detected a few times. The CDR3 DNA sequence: TGCGCCAGCAGCTTGGCGGGAGGGCCGACAGATACGCAGTATTTT. Its protein is CASSLAGGPTDTQYF. V gene TRBV5-1 combines with J gene TRBJ2-3; 8 bases are shared with TRBD2. The V gene end was trimmed by 0 bases and the J gene end by 3 bases; junction bases not matched to a gene: 3. Germline lookup yields CDR1 SGHRS and CDR2 YFSETQ. The CDR3 totals 15 residues.

V is TRBV14 and J is TRBJ1-4; 9 nucleotides match TRBD1. V was clipped by 1 base and J by 1 base; unmatched bases: 1. Per the germline V gene, CDR1 is SGHDN and CDR2 is FVKESK. This CDR3 comprises 16 residues. In nucleotides, the CDR3 is TGTGCCAGCAGCCAAGGGACAGGGGTAACTAATGAAAAACTGTTTTTT. Amino acids: CASSQGTGVTNEKLFF.

This clone was detected a few times. This chain links TRBV5-1 with TRBJ2-7; D might be TRBD2 (6 bases). This CDR3 has 14 amino acids. Between the trimmed V and J ends, which lost 1 base and 5 bases, there was a span of 13 bases. Per germline, CDR1 SGHRS and CDR2 YFSETQ. The CDR3 protein is CASSLQSGEDEQYF. The CDR3 DNA sequence: TGCGCCAGCAGCTTGCAGTCCGGGGAGGACGAGCAGTACTTC.

The table lists this clone with a few counts. This sequence joins TRBV4-3 and TRBJ2-7, with 8 bases that match TRBD2. The trim removed 5 bases at V and 5 bases at J, leaving 14 bases unmatched. Germline CDR1 is LGHNA and CDR2 is YSLEER. The CDR3 is made up of 16 amino acids. Written as DNA, the CDR3 is TGCGCCAGCAGCAATGCAGCTACGGGAGGGTTCAACGAGCAGTACTTC. Amino acids: CASSNAATGGFNEQYF.

This clone came up a few times. V and J are TRBV6-6 and TRBJ1-5, with TRBD1 matching over 7 bases. J lost 4 bases, V lost 7 bases, and 10 bases had no gene match. The CDR3 totals 15 residues. Per germline, CDR1 MNHNY and CDR2 SVGAGI (reference sequence). CDR3 loop: CASTQEGARNQPQHF. The CDR3 DNA sequence: TGTGCCAGCACTCAAGAGGGGGCGCGGAATCAGCCCCAGCATTTT.